The rows below give T cell receptor beta chains drawn from one sample of a study of human T cells and chemical hapten exposure. Via MiXCR, TCRdb re-called the RACE reads, giving one row per CDR3 protein. The sample shows about 350,000 distinct CDR3 sequences, 5.5% of them seen only once. Material: whole blood, obtained in connection with sensitization to the hapten diphenylcyclopropenone (DPC). These receptors all come from a woman between 18 and 30 years old with alopecia areata. Some clones in this sample may be carry-over from other donors' samples. CDR3s include the opening cysteine and the closing phenylalanine or tryptophan. Fields, in order: V gene, clone size, J gene, D gene, CDR3 DNA, CDR3 protein. D genes are given only for firm matches. Only some rows state a clone size, as once, few, many or a class for expanded clones.

>TRBV3-1|.|TRBJ2-7|.
TGTGCCAGCAGCCAAGATTGGGCGAGATTCTACGAGCAGTACTTC
CASSQDWARFYEQYF
>TRBV6-1|.|TRBJ2-2|.
TGTGCCAGCTTCCCCGGGACATCGAACACCGGGGAGCTGTTTTTT
CASFPGTSNTGELFF
>TRBV25-1|.|TRBJ1-3|.
TGTGCCAGCAGTCCTACTAAAGGAGACTCTGGAAACACCATATATTTT
CASSPTKGDSGNTIYF
>TRBV6-5|many|TRBJ1-2|.
TGTGCCAGCAGTTCGGGGGACGGCTACACCTTC
CASSSGDGYTF
>TRBV10-3|many|TRBJ1-1|TRBD1
TGTGCCATTAGCCCGGGACAGGGCATGAACACTGAAGCTTTCTTT
CAISPGQGMNTEAFF
>TRBV3-1|many|TRBJ2-3|.
TGTGCCAGCAGCCAAGCCCCGGGACAAGCGCAGTATTTT
CASSQAPGQAQYF
>TRBV4-2|.|TRBJ2-7|.
TGTGCCAGCAGCCAAGAAGAGGGGGGCAACTACGAGCAGTACTTC
CASSQEEGGNYEQYF
>TRBV6-2/TRBV6-3|many|TRBJ1-1|.
TGTGCCAGCAGCGCCACCCGAGGAGTCACTGAAGCTTTCTTT
CASSATRGVTEAFF
>TRBV6-2/TRBV6-3|.|TRBJ2-5|.
TGTGCCAGCAGGGTACGACGGGGCACGTACCAAGAGACCCAGTACTTC
CASRVRRGTYQETQYF
>TRBV7-8|.|TRBJ2-1|TRBD1
TGTGCCAGCAGCTCAGGGGGTCGCCGAGAGCAGTTCTTC
CASSSGGRREQFF
>TRBV29-1|few|TRBJ1-2|.
TGCAGCGCCACTTCAGCAGGGGTGACTGGCTACACCTTC
CSATSAGVTGYTF
>TRBV10-3|many|TRBJ2-3|.
TGTGCCACCATGACCGATAGCACAGATACGCAGTATTTT
CATMTDSTDTQYF
>TRBV7-2|many|TRBJ2-5|.
TGTGCCAGCAGCTTAGCCGTCTACCAAGAGACCCAGTACTTC
CASSLAVYQETQYF
>TRBV10-3|.|TRBJ2-7|TRBD1
TGTGCCATCAGTCCCCGGGACAGTACCTACGAGCAGTACTTC
CAISPRDSTYEQYF
>TRBV18|few|TRBJ2-4|.
TGTGCCAGCTCACCAACTACTTCCTTCGGGGGCAAAAACATTCAGTACTTC
CASSPTTSFGGKNIQYF
>TRBV7-2|many|TRBJ2-7|.
TGTGCCAGCAGCTCCTACTACGAGCAGTACTTC
CASSSYYEQYF
>TRBV7-9|many|TRBJ1-1|.
TGTGCCAGCAGCCTTTCTGGGTGGCAAGGGGATGAAGCTTTCTTT
CASSLSGWQGDEAFF
>TRBV5-1|few|TRBJ2-7|TRBD1
TGCGCCAGCAGCCGGGACAGGACTTTGTACGAGCAGTACTTC
CASSRDRTLYEQYF
>TRBV21-1|many|TRBJ1-1|.
.
CASSSRFGRGAFF
>TRBV5-1|few|TRBJ1-1|TRBD1
TGCGCCAGCAGCGTACAGGGGCCGCCAGAGACTGAAGCTTTCTTT
CASSVQGPPETEAFF
>TRBV18|many|TRBJ1-1|TRBD1
TGTGCCAGCTCACCACCGGGACAGGGGGCTTATGAAGCTTTCTTT
CASSPPGQGAYEAFF
>TRBV6-5|few|TRBJ1-1|.
TGTGCCAGTTGTGATTTTCGGACTGAAGCTTTCTTT
CASCDFRTEAFF
>TRBV7-2|many|TRBJ2-3|.
TGTGCCAGCAGCCAACTGACAGTCGACACGCAGTATTTT
CASSQLTVDTQYF
>TRBV29-1|many|TRBJ1-5|.
TGCAGCGTTCAGGGGCAGAGCAATCAGCCCCAGCATTTT
CSVQGQSNQPQHF
>TRBV18|many|TRBJ1-2|TRBD1
TGTGCCAGCTCACCAATGGACAGGGGGGATTATGGCTACACCTTC
CASSPMDRGDYGYTF
>TRBV20-1|.|TRBJ2-3|TRBD2
TGCAGTGCTAGTATCCCGGTACGGGGGGAGAACACAGATACGCAGTATTTT
CSASIPVRGENTDTQYF
>TRBV11-2|many|TRBJ1-1|.
TGTGCCAGCAGCGTCGCGGGGGCTGAGGGCACTGAAGCTTTCTTT
CASSVAGAEGTEAFF
>TRBV12-3/TRBV12-4|.|TRBJ1-4|.
TGTGCCAGCAGTTCCGGGAGAGGTGAAAAACTGTTTTTT
CASSSGRGEKLFF
>TRBV6-2/TRBV6-3|many|TRBJ1-5|TRBD1
TGTGCCAGCAGCGATCAACAGGGGAATCAGCCCCAGCATTTT
CASSDQQGNQPQHF
>TRBV12-5|many|TRBJ2-2|.
TGTGCTAGTGGTTTGGTACAGGCAGATACCGGGGAGCTGTTTTTT
CASGLVQADTGELFF
>TRBV10-2|few|TRBJ2-3|TRBD2
TGCGCCAGCAGTGATAGGACTAGCGGGGGATATACGCAGTATTTT
CASSDRTSGGYTQYF
>TRBV12-3/TRBV12-4|many|TRBJ2-3|TRBD1
TGTGCCAGCAGTTTAGGGACAGGGGAAGATACGCAGTATTTT
CASSLGTGEDTQYF
>TRBV12-3/TRBV12-4|many|TRBJ1-1|.
TGTGCCAGCACTACGCGGCGGGGTGGCACTGAAGCTTTCTTT
CASTTRRGGTEAFF
>TRBV11-2|.|TRBJ1-4|TRBD1
TGTGCCAGCAGCAAGCCGGGACAGGGGGCGGCTAATGAAAAACTGTTTTTT
CASSKPGQGAANEKLFF
>TRBV6-5|many|TRBJ1-3|.
TGTGCCAGCAGACCCCGACCGCACTCTGGAAACACCATATATTTT
CASRPRPHSGNTIYF
>TRBV12-3/TRBV12-4|many|TRBJ1-5|.
TGTGCCAGCAGTTTAGCGGGGGCCCCCTATCAGCCCCAGCATTTT
CASSLAGAPYQPQHF
>TRBV20-1|few|TRBJ2-7|.
TGCAGTGCTAGTTCACGTCTAGATGTCGACGAGCAGTACTTC
CSASSRLDVDEQYF
>TRBV7-2|.|TRBJ2-7|.
TGTGCCAGCAGCCTACAGTCCTCGGGGGGCGCTTCTGAGCAGTACTTC
CASSLQSSGGASEQYF
>TRBV9|.|TRBJ1-2|.
TGTGCCAGCAGCGTTGACAGTAATCCTAACTATGGCTACACCTTC
CASSVDSNPNYGYTF
>TRBV7-9|many|TRBJ1-1|.
TGTGCCAGCAGCTTAAACCTGGGCGGTAGGGCTGAAGCTTTCTTT
CASSLNLGGRAEAFF
>TRBV5-1|many|TRBJ2-3|TRBD2
TGCGCCAGCAGCTTGTCCCTAGCGGGGGCCTTAGGAGATACGCAGTATTTT
CASSLSLAGALGDTQYF
>TRBV11-1|.|TRBJ2-4|.
TGTGCCAGCAGCTTACGCATAAACCCTAGAGCCAAAAACATTCAGTACTTC
CASSLRINPRAKNIQYF
>TRBV6-1|few|TRBJ2-6|.
TGTGCCAGCAGTGTAGAAGCATCTGGGGCCAACGTCCTGACTTTC
CASSVEASGANVLTF
>TRBV20-1|many|TRBJ1-4|TRBD1
TGCAGTGCTCCCGACAGGGGTAATGAAAAACTGTTTTTT
CSAPDRGNEKLFF
>TRBV20-1|.|TRBJ1-5|.
TGCAGTGCTAGAGATCGCGGAGGGAACTGGCTTCAGCCCCAGCATTTT
CSARDRGGNWLQPQHF
>TRBV7-6|few|TRBJ1-1|.
TGTGCCAGCAGCTTAGGGGGGGTCTGGAGGAACACTGAAGCTTTCTTT
CASSLGGVWRNTEAFF
>TRBV10-3|many|TRBJ1-1|.
TGTGCCATCAGGGACAGTATGAACACTGAAGCTTTCTTT
CAIRDSMNTEAFF
>TRBV6-2/TRBV6-3|many|TRBJ2-1|.
TGTGCCAGCAGTTACAGGCGGGGCGAGCAGTTCTTC
CASSYRRGEQFF
>TRBV12-3/TRBV12-4|.|TRBJ2-1|.
TGTGCCAGCAGTTTGATGTGGTACAATGAGCAGTTCTTC
CASSLMWYNEQFF
>TRBV9|many|TRBJ1-2|.
TGTGCCAGCAGCGCTGGACAGCAAAACTATGGCTACACCTTC
CASSAGQQNYGYTF
>TRBV2|few|TRBJ2-7|.
TGTGCCAGCAGTGCCGCCTGGGTCGAAGGGGAGCAGTACTTC
CASSAAWVEGEQYF
>TRBV6-6|.|TRBJ2-4|.
TGTGCCAGCACCATAACTCGGGGAGGCCAAAACATTCAGTACTTC
CASTITRGGQNIQYF
>TRBV25-1|.|TRBJ2-1|TRBD2
TGTGCCAGCACTAGTCCGGGACTAGCGGGGGAGCAGTTCTTC
CASTSPGLAGEQFF